A selection of T cell receptor beta chains follows, all from one sample in a study of blood T cell repertoires in COVID-19. Libraries were prepared by immunoSEQ multiplex PCR; TCRdb keeps only in-frame clonotypes and omits some of them. Here the sample spans about 250,000 clones, 88% being singletons. The sample consisted of peripheral blood. The receptors originated from a woman between 35 and 50 years old who had recovered from COVID-19. Each CDR3 is given with its conserved first and last residue. A D gene is named only where the DNA matches it firmly. Some rows have no size entry. The others give once, few or many, or a class for an expanded clone.

abundance: .
d_gene: TRBD1
j_gene: TRBJ1-2
v_gene: TRBV10-3
CDR3aa: CAISVTGSNYGYTF
CDR3nt: TGTGCCATCAGTGTGACAGGGTCTAACTATGGCTACACCTTC

abundance: few
d_gene: .
j_gene: TRBJ1-4
v_gene: TRBV10-1
CDR3aa: CASSNGATNEKLFF
CDR3nt: TGCGCCTCCTCGAACGGTGCAACTAATGAAAAACTGTTTTTT

abundance: .
d_gene: TRBD1
j_gene: TRBJ1-4
v_gene: TRBV14
CDR3aa: CASSLGDRFGEKLFF
CDR3nt: TGTGCCAGCAGCCTAGGGGACAGGTTTGGTGAAAAACTGTTTTTT

abundance: .
d_gene: .
j_gene: TRBJ1-5
v_gene: TRBV6-6
CDR3aa: CASSLPGEPQHF
CDR3nt: TGTGCCAGCAGCCTCCCAGGGGAGCCCCAGCATTTT

abundance: .
d_gene: TRBD2
j_gene: TRBJ2-7
v_gene: TRBV27
CDR3aa: CASRRVGRGGEQYF
CDR3nt: TGTGCCAGCAGAAGGGTCGGGAGGGGGGGCGAGCAGTACTTC

abundance: .
d_gene: .
j_gene: TRBJ2-5
v_gene: TRBV27
CDR3aa: CASSHQGPQETQYF
CDR3nt: TGTGCCAGCAGCCACCAGGGCCCCCAGGAGACCCAGTACTTC

abundance: once
d_gene: .
j_gene: TRBJ2-2
v_gene: TRBV19
CDR3aa: CASSMGAANTGELFF
CDR3nt: TGTGCCAGTAGTATGGGGGCAGCGAACACCGGGGAGCTGTTTTTT

abundance: .
d_gene: .
j_gene: TRBJ1-1
v_gene: TRBV3-1/TRBV3-2
CDR3aa: CASRPGGVWGTEAFF
CDR3nt: TGTGCCAGCAGGCCCGGGGGGGTCTGGGGAACCGAAGCTTTCTTT

abundance: .
d_gene: .
j_gene: TRBJ2-7
v_gene: TRBV19
CDR3aa: CASSIVGALNEQYF
CDR3nt: TGTGCCAGTAGTATAGTGGGGGCCCTGAACGAGCAGTACTTC

abundance: .
d_gene: .
j_gene: TRBJ2-3
v_gene: TRBV30
CDR3aa: CAWSFPWRSDTQYF
CDR3nt: TGTGCCTGGAGTTTCCCCTGGCGGTCAGATACGCAGTATTTT

abundance: .
d_gene: TRBD1
j_gene: TRBJ2-1
v_gene: TRBV15
CDR3aa: CATREGGPSTNEQFF
CDR3nt: TGTGCCACCAGAGAAGGGGGCCCCTCGACCAATGAGCAGTTCTTC

abundance: once
d_gene: .
j_gene: TRBJ2-5
v_gene: TRBV5-1
CDR3aa: CASSPGWTGRVETQYF
CDR3nt: TGCGCCAGCAGCCCTGGTTGGACAGGGAGGGTGGAGACCCAGTACTTC

abundance: .
d_gene: TRBD1
j_gene: TRBJ1-1
v_gene: TRBV7-9
CDR3aa: CASSPTGGPNTEAFF
CDR3nt: TGTGCCAGCAGCCCGACAGGGGGCCCGAACACTGAAGCTTTCTTT

abundance: .
d_gene: .
j_gene: TRBJ2-2
v_gene: TRBV11-2
CDR3aa: CASSLVSGAGELFF
CDR3nt: TGTGCCAGCAGCTTAGTATCGGGTGCCGGGGAGCTGTTTTTT

abundance: .
d_gene: .
j_gene: TRBJ1-2
v_gene: TRBV20-1
CDR3aa: CSATPGERYTF
CDR3nt: TGCAGTGCAACCCCAGGGGAGCGCTACACCTTC

abundance: .
d_gene: TRBD2
j_gene: TRBJ2-1
v_gene: TRBV5-1
CDR3aa: CASSSLAGVVDEQFF
CDR3nt: TGCGCCAGCAGCTCCCTAGCGGGAGTGGTGGATGAGCAGTTCTTC

abundance: .
d_gene: TRBD1
j_gene: TRBJ1-2
v_gene: TRBV30
CDR3aa: CAWSRQGLNYGYTF
CDR3nt: TGTGCCTGGAGCCGACAGGGGTTAAACTATGGCTACACCTTC

abundance: .
d_gene: .
j_gene: TRBJ1-4
v_gene: TRBV29-1
CDR3aa: CSVGRGGEKLFF
CDR3nt: TGCAGCGTTGGGAGGGGGGGTGAAAAACTGTTTTTT

abundance: .
d_gene: .
j_gene: TRBJ1-1
v_gene: TRBV23-1
CDR3aa: CASSQSEGRNTEAFF
CDR3nt: TGCGCCAGCAGTCAATCGGAGGGCAGAAACACTGAAGCTTTCTTT

abundance: .
d_gene: TRBD1
j_gene: TRBJ2-7
v_gene: TRBV5-8
CDR3aa: CASSRPDRGYEQYF
CDR3nt: TGTGCCAGCAGCCGACCGGACAGGGGCTACGAGCAGTACTTC

abundance: .
d_gene: TRBD1
j_gene: TRBJ1-2
v_gene: TRBV10-2
CDR3aa: CASSRITGVYGYTF
CDR3nt: TGCGCCAGCAGTCGCATAACAGGGGTCTATGGCTACACCTTC

abundance: .
d_gene: .
j_gene: TRBJ1-4
v_gene: TRBV6-5
CDR3aa: CASRNRDRLFF
CDR3nt: TGTGCCAGCAGAAACCGCGACAGGCTGTTTTTT

abundance: .
d_gene: .
j_gene: TRBJ1-4
v_gene: TRBV7-9
CDR3aa: CASSPGGGREKLFF
CDR3nt: TGTGCCAGCAGCCCCGGGGGGGGGCGCGAAAAACTGTTTTTT

abundance: .
d_gene: .
j_gene: TRBJ1-1
v_gene: TRBV27
CDR3aa: CASSLMRVTGPNTEAFF
CDR3nt: TGTGCCAGCAGTTTAATGAGGGTGACTGGGCCGAACACTGAAGCTTTCTTT

abundance: few
d_gene: .
j_gene: TRBJ1-1
v_gene: TRBV6-5
CDR3aa: CASSYGGNTEAFF
CDR3nt: TGTGCCAGCAGTTATGGCGGCAACACTGAAGCTTTCTTT

abundance: .
d_gene: .
j_gene: TRBJ1-4
v_gene: TRBV18
CDR3aa: CASSPPNTGNEKLFF
CDR3nt: TGTGCCAGCTCACCACCGAATACAGGGAATGAAAAACTGTTTTTT

abundance: .
d_gene: TRBD1
j_gene: TRBJ1-6
v_gene: TRBV7-9
CDR3aa: CASSPSTGLGNSPLHF
CDR3nt: TGTGCCAGCAGCCCCTCGACAGGGTTAGGTAATTCACCCCTCCACTTT

abundance: .
d_gene: TRBD1
j_gene: TRBJ2-7
v_gene: TRBV6-6
CDR3aa: CASSPGTGVLF
CDR3nt: TGTGCCAGCAGCCCCGGGACAGGGGTTTTGTTC

abundance: .
d_gene: TRBD1
j_gene: TRBJ1-2
v_gene: TRBV29-1
CDR3aa: CSVSRTGGNGYTF
CDR3nt: TGCAGCGTTTCCCGGACAGGGGGGAATGGCTACACCTTC

abundance: .
d_gene: .
j_gene: TRBJ2-3
v_gene: TRBV5-4
CDR3aa: CASSLGGVVTDTQYF
CDR3nt: TGTGCCAGCAGCTTGGGGGGAGTTGTGACAGATACGCAGTATTTT

abundance: once
d_gene: TRBD1
j_gene: TRBJ1-2
v_gene: TRBV19
CDR3aa: CASSIRTGGSYGYTF
CDR3nt: TGTGCCAGTAGTATTAGGACAGGGGGTAGCTACGGCTACACCTTC

abundance: .
d_gene: .
j_gene: TRBJ1-1
v_gene: TRBV10-3
CDR3aa: CAISERAQGSNTEAFF
CDR3nt: TGTGCCATCAGTGAGCGGGCCCAGGGGTCGAACACTGAAGCTTTCTTT

abundance: .
d_gene: .
j_gene: TRBJ2-5
v_gene: TRBV5-6
CDR3aa: CASSLVEGAQYF
CDR3nt: TGTGCCAGCAGCTTGGTCGAGGGGGCCCAGTACTTC

abundance: .
d_gene: .
j_gene: TRBJ2-1
v_gene: TRBV30
CDR3aa: CAGGGEGDEQFF
CDR3nt: TGTGCCGGGGGGGGCGAGGGGGATGAGCAGTTCTTC

abundance: .
d_gene: TRBD1
j_gene: TRBJ1-1
v_gene: TRBV19
CDR3aa: CASSPDRGNTGAFF
CDR3nt: TGTGCCAGTAGTCCCGACAGGGGGAACACTGGGGCTTTCTTT

abundance: .
d_gene: .
j_gene: TRBJ1-6
v_gene: TRBV5-1
CDR3aa: CASSLSQGNSPLHF
CDR3nt: TGCGCCAGCAGCTTGTCTCAGGGTAATTCACCCCTCCACTTT

abundance: .
d_gene: TRBD2
j_gene: TRBJ2-1
v_gene: TRBV25-1
CDR3aa: CASSDPRLAGVNNEQFF
CDR3nt: TGTGCCAGCAGTGACCCGAGACTAGCGGGAGTTAACAATGAGCAGTTCTTC

abundance: .
d_gene: .
j_gene: TRBJ1-5
v_gene: TRBV6-6
CDR3aa: CASRQDAVSGQPQHF
CDR3nt: TGTGCCAGCAGACAAGACGCAGTCTCGGGTCAGCCCCAGCATTTT

abundance: .
d_gene: TRBD2
j_gene: TRBJ2-1
v_gene: TRBV7-3
CDR3aa: CASSPGLAGANEQFF
CDR3nt: TGTGCCAGCAGCCCGGGGCTAGCGGGGGCCAATGAGCAGTTCTTC

abundance: .
d_gene: TRBD2
j_gene: TRBJ2-1
v_gene: TRBV11-2
CDR3aa: CASSPEVGRALNEQFF
CDR3nt: TGTGCCAGCAGCCCCGAGGTCGGGAGGGCCCTTAATGAGCAGTTCTTC

abundance: .
d_gene: .
j_gene: TRBJ2-1
v_gene: TRBV6-2/TRBV6-3
CDR3aa: CASSPPHYEQFF
CDR3nt: TGTGCCAGCAGTCCCCCCCATTATGAGCAGTTCTTC

abundance: .
d_gene: .
j_gene: TRBJ2-1
v_gene: TRBV4-3
CDR3aa: CASSQDVSPSYNEQFF
CDR3nt: TGCGCCAGCAGCCAAGATGTATCCCCTTCCTACAATGAGCAGTTCTTC

abundance: few
d_gene: TRBD1
j_gene: TRBJ1-3
v_gene: TRBV5-1
CDR3aa: CASSSDRGGNTIYF
CDR3nt: TGCGCCAGCAGCTCGGACAGGGGTGGAAACACCATATATTTT

abundance: few
d_gene: .
j_gene: TRBJ1-3
v_gene: TRBV28
CDR3aa: CASRGAPSGNTIYF
CDR3nt: TGTGCCAGCAGGGGGGCGCCCTCTGGAAACACCATATATTTT

abundance: .
d_gene: .
j_gene: TRBJ1-1
v_gene: TRBV11-2
CDR3aa: CASSLIGSNTEAFF
CDR3nt: TGTGCCAGCAGCTTAATAGGGAGCAACACTGAAGCTTTCTTT

abundance: .
d_gene: TRBD2
j_gene: TRBJ2-5
v_gene: TRBV20-1
CDR3aa: CSVAGGETQYF
CDR3nt: TGCAGTGTAGCGGGCGGGGAGACCCAGTACTTC

abundance: .
d_gene: .
j_gene: TRBJ1-1
v_gene: TRBV19
CDR3aa: CASSMWIEDTEAFF
CDR3nt: TGTGCCAGTAGTATGTGGATTGAGGACACTGAAGCTTTCTTT

abundance: .
d_gene: .
j_gene: TRBJ1-5
v_gene: TRBV12-3/TRBV12-4
CDR3aa: CASSLGHNQPQHF
CDR3nt: TGTGCCAGCAGTTTAGGACACAATCAGCCCCAGCATTTT

abundance: .
d_gene: TRBD1
j_gene: TRBJ2-1
v_gene: TRBV11-2
CDR3aa: CASTRRGRGISSYNEQFF
CDR3nt: TGTGCCAGCACCCGCCGGGGCAGGGGGATTAGCTCCTACAATGAGCAGTTCTTC

abundance: .
d_gene: TRBD2
j_gene: TRBJ2-1
v_gene: TRBV7-9
CDR3aa: CASSLSGRKNEQFF
CDR3nt: TGTGCCAGCAGCCTTAGCGGGAGAAAGAATGAGCAGTTCTTC

abundance: .
d_gene: TRBD2
j_gene: TRBJ2-3
v_gene: TRBV11-3
CDR3aa: CASSLVWTSSRADTQYF
CDR3nt: TGTGCCAGCAGCTTAGTGTGGACTAGCTCCCGCGCTGATACGCAGTATTTT

abundance: .
d_gene: .
j_gene: TRBJ2-1
v_gene: TRBV2
CDR3aa: CASTERDTTYNEQFF
CDR3nt: TGTGCCAGCACCGAGCGGGACACCACCTACAATGAGCAGTTCTTC